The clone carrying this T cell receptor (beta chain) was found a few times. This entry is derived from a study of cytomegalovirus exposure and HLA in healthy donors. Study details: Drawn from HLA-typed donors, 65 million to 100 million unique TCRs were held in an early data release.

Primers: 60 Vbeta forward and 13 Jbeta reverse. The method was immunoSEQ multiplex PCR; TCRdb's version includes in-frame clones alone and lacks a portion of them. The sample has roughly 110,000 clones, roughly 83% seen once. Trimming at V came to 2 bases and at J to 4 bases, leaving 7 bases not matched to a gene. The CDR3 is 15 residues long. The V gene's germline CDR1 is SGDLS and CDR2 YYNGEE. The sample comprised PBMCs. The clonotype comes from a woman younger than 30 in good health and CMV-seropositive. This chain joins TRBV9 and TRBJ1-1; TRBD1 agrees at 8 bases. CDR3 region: CASSVSTGGSTEAFF. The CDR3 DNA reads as TGTGCCAGCAGCGTGTCTACAGGGGGAAGCACTGAAGCTTTCTTT.